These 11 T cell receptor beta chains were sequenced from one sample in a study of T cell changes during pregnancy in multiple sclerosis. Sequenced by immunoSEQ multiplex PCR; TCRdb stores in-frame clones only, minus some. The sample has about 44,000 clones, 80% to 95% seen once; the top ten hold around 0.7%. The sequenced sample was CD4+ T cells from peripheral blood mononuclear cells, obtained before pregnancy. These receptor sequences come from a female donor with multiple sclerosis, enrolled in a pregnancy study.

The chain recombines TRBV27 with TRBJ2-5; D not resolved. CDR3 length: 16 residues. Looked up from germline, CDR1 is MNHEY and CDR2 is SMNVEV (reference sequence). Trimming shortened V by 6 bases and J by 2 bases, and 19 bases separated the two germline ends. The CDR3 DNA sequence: TGTGCCAGCAGCTCCCCCAGTGGGCCCGAACAAGAGACCCAGTACTTC. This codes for CASSSPSGPEQETQYF.

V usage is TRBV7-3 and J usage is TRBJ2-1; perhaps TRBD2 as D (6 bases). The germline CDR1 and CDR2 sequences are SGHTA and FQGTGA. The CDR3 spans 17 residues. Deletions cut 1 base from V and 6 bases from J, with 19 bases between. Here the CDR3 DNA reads TGTGCCAGCAGCTTAAGGTGGAGGGGTCGAGTAAGCAATGAGCAGTTCTTC. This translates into CASSLRWRGRVSNEQFF.

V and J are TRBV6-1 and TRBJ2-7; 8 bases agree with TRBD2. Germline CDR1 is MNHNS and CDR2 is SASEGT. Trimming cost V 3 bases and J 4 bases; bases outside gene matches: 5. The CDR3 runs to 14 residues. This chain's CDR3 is CASSESGLAYEQYF. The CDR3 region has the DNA TGTGCCAGCAGTGAGAGCGGACTAGCTTACGAGCAGTACTTC.

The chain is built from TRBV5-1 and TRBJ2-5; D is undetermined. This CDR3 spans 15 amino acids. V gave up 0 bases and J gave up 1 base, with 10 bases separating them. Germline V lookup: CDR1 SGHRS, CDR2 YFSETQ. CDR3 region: CASSLVSGSQETQYF. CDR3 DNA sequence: TGCGCCAGCAGCTTGGTATCTGGCAGCCAAGAGACCCAGTACTTC. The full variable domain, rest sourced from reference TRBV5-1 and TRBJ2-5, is KAGVTQTPRYLIKTRGQQVTLSCSPISGHRSVSWYQQTPGQGLQFLFEYFSETQRNKGNFPGRFSGRQFSNSRSEMNVSTLELGDSALYLCASSLVSGSQETQYFGPGTRLLVL.

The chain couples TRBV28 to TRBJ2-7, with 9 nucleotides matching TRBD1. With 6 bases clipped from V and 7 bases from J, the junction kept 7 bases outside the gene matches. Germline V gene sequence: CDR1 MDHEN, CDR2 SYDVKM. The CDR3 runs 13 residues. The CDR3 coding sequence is TGTGCCAGCAGGGGACAGGGAGTTCGGGAGCAGTACTTC. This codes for CASRGQGVREQYF.

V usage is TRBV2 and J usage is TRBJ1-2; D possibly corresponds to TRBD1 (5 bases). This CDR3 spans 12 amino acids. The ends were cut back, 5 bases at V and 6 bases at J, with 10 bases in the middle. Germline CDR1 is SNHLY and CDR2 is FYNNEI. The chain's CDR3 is CASSPRVDGYTF. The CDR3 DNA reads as TGTGCCAGCAGTCCCAGGGTAGATGGCTACACCTTC.

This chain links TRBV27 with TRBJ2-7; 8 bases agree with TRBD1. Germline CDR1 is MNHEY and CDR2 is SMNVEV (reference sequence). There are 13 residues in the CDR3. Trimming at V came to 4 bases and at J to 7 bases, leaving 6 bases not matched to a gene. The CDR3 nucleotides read TGTGCCAGCAGTTGGGACCACAGGGGGGAGCAGTACTTC. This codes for CASSWDHRGEQYF.

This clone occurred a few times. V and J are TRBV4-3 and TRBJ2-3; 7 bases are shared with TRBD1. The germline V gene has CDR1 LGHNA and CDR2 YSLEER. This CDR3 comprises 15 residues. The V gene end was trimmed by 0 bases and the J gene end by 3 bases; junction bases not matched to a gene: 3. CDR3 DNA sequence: TGCGCCAGCAGCCAAGAACACAGGGGAACAGATACGCAGTATTTT. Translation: CASSQEHRGTDTQYF.

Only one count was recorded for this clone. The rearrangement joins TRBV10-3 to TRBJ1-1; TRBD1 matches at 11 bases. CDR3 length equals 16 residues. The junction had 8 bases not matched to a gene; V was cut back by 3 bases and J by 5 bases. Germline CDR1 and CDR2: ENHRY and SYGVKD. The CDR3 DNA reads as TGTGCCATCAGTGATCTGGACAGGGGGCTTGGAACTGAAGCTTTCTTT. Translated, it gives CAISDLDRGLGTEAFF.

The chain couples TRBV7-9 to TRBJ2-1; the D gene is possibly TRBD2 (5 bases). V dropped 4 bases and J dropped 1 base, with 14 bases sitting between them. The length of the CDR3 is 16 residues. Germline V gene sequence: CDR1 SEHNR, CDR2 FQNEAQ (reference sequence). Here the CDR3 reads CASSSPLSGSYNEQFF. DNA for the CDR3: TGTGCCAGCAGCTCCCCATTGTCGGGGTCCTACAATGAGCAGTTCTTC.

The CDR3 DNA sequence: TGCGCCAGCAGCTTGGCTCGGACTAGCGTCCCAGATACGCAGTATTTT. Translating it yields CASSLARTSVPDTQYF. This chain connects TRBV5-1 to TRBJ2-3; 9 nucleotides match TRBD2. Trimming removed 0 bases from V and 4 bases from J; junction bases left unmatched: 6. CDR3 length: 16 residues. In germline, CDR1 is SGHRS, CDR2 YFSETQ.